The 28 T cell receptor beta chains listed next were all sequenced from one sample in a study of shared clonotypes between healthy human individuals. TCRdb's table, derived via immunoSEQ multiplex PCR, lists solely in-frame clones and lacks some. The sample carries over a million clones, approximately 78% recorded once. The sequenced material came from memory CD4+ T cells from PBMCs. Subset specified: CD45RA-negative fraction. The receptors originated from a man in his late teens or twenties in good health. Some clones in this sample may be carry-over from other donors' samples.

This clone appeared a few times. The rearrangement links TRBV28 to TRBJ2-1, with 13 bases fitting TRBD2. Trimming cost V 1 base and J 3 bases; bases outside gene matches: 9. In germline, CDR1 is MDHEN, CDR2 SYDVKM. The CDR3 totals 19 residues. The DNA for the CDR3 is TGTGCCAGCAGTTTATCCCCCTTAGGACTAGCGGGGGTCTACAATGAGCAGTTCTTC. Translated, it gives CASSLSPLGLAGVYNEQFF. Together with reference TRBV28 and TRBJ2-1, the CDR3 gives the full variable domain: DVKVTQSSRYLVKRTGEKVFLECVQDMDHENMFWYRQDPGLGLRLIYFSYDVKMKEKGDIPEGYSVSREKKERFSLILESASTNQTSMYLCASSLSPLGLAGVYNEQFFGPGTRLTVL.

CDR3 loop: CASSEEIDQPQHF. DNA of the CDR3: TGTGCCAGCAGTGAGGAAATTGACCAGCCCCAGCATTTT. The chain has TRBV6-4 and TRBJ1-5; D is undetermined. V gave up 3 bases and J gave up 7 bases, with 10 bases separating them. There are 13 residues in the CDR3. Germline V gene data show CDR1 as MRHNA and CDR2 as SNTAGT.

J is TRBJ2-3 and V is TRBV29-1, with D maybe TRBD1 (6 bases). CDR3 length equals 13 residues. Trimming cost V 6 bases and J 0 bases, with 10 bases left between them. CDR1 SQVTM and CDR2 ANQGSEA come from the germline V gene. The CDR3 nucleotides are TGCAGCGTCGGACAGTCTAGCACAGATACGCAGTATTTT. Translation gives CSVGQSSTDTQYF.

This clone was observed once. J is TRBJ2-4 and V is TRBV29-1; D is perhaps TRBD1 or TRBD2 (5 bases each). There are 14 residues in the CDR3. Trimming removed 1 base at V and 1 base at J, with 8 bases between. Per germline, CDR1 SQVTM and CDR2 ANQGSEA. The CDR3, as DNA: TGCAGCGTTGAAGGGGGGAGCGCCAAAAACATTCAGTACTTC. Protein product: CSVEGGSAKNIQYF.

The chain uses TRBV7-3 and TRBJ2-1; TRBD2 matches 7 bases. Germline CDR1 and CDR2: SGHTA and FQGTGA. The CDR3 contains 15 residues. Germline trimming cut 5 bases from V and 5 bases from J; bases unmatched to any gene: 9. The CDR3, as DNA: TGTGCCAGCAGCCACGCGGGAGTCGGGAACAATGAGCAGTTCTTC. Encoded protein: CASSHAGVGNNEQFF.

The chain links TRBV27 to TRBJ1-1; D might be TRBD1 (6 bases). The CDR3 sequence is 14 residues long. Germline CDR1 and CDR2: MNHEY and SMNVEV (reference sequence). Trimming shortened V by 5 bases and J by 3 bases, and 13 bases separated the two germline ends. The CDR3 DNA is TGTGCCAGCAGTCCTGGACAGAGATACACTGAAGCTTTCTTT. Protein product: CASSPGQRYTEAFF.

The chain joins TRBV5-1 to TRBJ2-3, with a tentative D call TRBD2 (5 bases). Trimming pared 4 bases from V and 2 bases from J, leaving 11 bases between. Germline V gene data show CDR1 as SGHRS and CDR2 as YFSETQ. The CDR3 totals 14 residues. The CDR3 bases are TGCGCCAGCAGCGGAACGGAGGTCACAGATACGCAGTATTTT. This sequence encodes CASSGTEVTDTQYF.

As regards this clone: This CDR3 is also generated by other DNA sequences in the sample. The gene calls are TRBV5-1 and TRBJ1-2, with D uncertain. The V gene's germline CDR1 is SGHRS and CDR2 YFSETQ. Trimming left V 0 bases short and J 1 base short, with 7 bases between. The CDR3 totals 14 residues. CDR3 protein: CASSLGTGNYGYTF. Written as DNA, the CDR3 is TGCGCCAGCAGCTTGGGGACGGGTAACTATGGCTACACCTTC.

The rearrangement uses TRBV2 and TRBJ1-2; possibly TRBD1 for D (5 bases). Between the trimmed V and J ends, which lost 3 bases and 5 bases, there was a span of 16 bases. The germline gives CDR1 SNHLY, CDR2 FYNNEI. CDR3 size: 15 residues. The CDR3 loop is CASSEERGSGYGYTF. The CDR3, as DNA: TGTGCCAGCAGTGAGGAGAGGGGATCTGGGTATGGCTACACCTTC.

This clone was picked up a small number of times. This rearrangement joins TRBV28 to TRBJ1-1; D remains ambiguous. V lost 10 bases and J 3 bases, leaving 6 bases between the germline ends. CDR1 and CDR2 (germline): MDHEN, SYDVKM. The CDR3 has 10 amino acids. The CDR3 nucleotides read TGTGCCACGCGTTACACTGAAGCTTTCTTT. Protein: CATRYTEAFF.

The chain combines TRBV6-1 with TRBJ1-2; unclear D gene. The CDR3 contains 16 residues. Per the germline V gene, CDR1 is MNHNS and CDR2 is SASEGT. The V end was cut by 1 base, the J end by 0 bases, with 12 bases between. The CDR3 region is CASSEEGVDTNYGYTF. The CDR3 nucleotides are TGTGCCAGCAGTGAAGAAGGTGTTGATACTAACTATGGCTACACCTTC.

The gene calls are TRBV2 and TRBJ2-5, with 8 bases lining up with TRBD2. V lost 2 bases to trimming and J lost 5 bases; unmatched junction nucleotides: 7. Looked up from germline, CDR1 is SNHLY and CDR2 is FYNNEI. This CDR3 is built from 15 residues. The CDR3 region is CASSENTGGGETQYF. As DNA, the CDR3 is TGTGCCAGCAGTGAAAACACGGGAGGGGGTGAGACCCAGTACTTC.

V gene TRBV19 combines with J gene TRBJ2-7; 9 positions agree with TRBD1. Per the germline V gene, CDR1 is LNHDA and CDR2 is SQIVND (reference sequence). With V trimmed by 6 bases and J by 2 bases, 5 bases remained unmatched. This CDR3 comprises 14 residues. CDR3: CASSRTGAAYEQYF. The DNA of the CDR3 is TGTGCCAGTAGCAGGACAGGGGCCGCCTACGAGCAGTACTTC.

The chain employs TRBV6-5 and TRBJ1-2, with TRBD1 matching 10 bases. The V gene's germline CDR1 is MNHEY and CDR2 SVGAGI. The CDR3 totals 14 residues. V dropped 10 bases and J dropped 8; count of bases not matched to a gene: 13. CDR3 in amino acids: CATLTGTGVRGYTF. The CDR3 region has the DNA TGTGCCACCTTAACCGGGACAGGGGTCCGCGGCTACACCTTC.

About this clone: The same CDR3 can be traced to other DNA sequences in this sample. The V and J genes are TRBV5-1 and TRBJ2-1; unclear D gene. V was shortened by 0 bases and J by 6 bases, with 4 bases between the two germline ends. There are 12 residues in the CDR3. Germline-derived CDR1 and CDR2 are SGHRS and YFSETQ. The CDR3 region has the DNA TGCGCCAGCAGCTTGGATCTCAATGAGCAGTTCTTC. Its protein product is CASSLDLNEQFF.

This clone has a handful of counts. J is TRBJ1-4 and V is TRBV4-1, with 8 bases fitting TRBD1. Germline CDR1 is MGHRA and CDR2 is YSYEKL. The CDR3 loop spans 15 amino acids. J lost 10 bases, V lost 5 bases, and 12 bases had no gene match. CDR3 in amino acids: CASSFPDREGGKLFF. For the CDR3, the DNA is TGCGCCAGCAGCTTCCCGGACAGGGAAGGCGGAAAACTGTTTTTT.

This rearrangement joins TRBV4-1 to TRBJ2-7; perhaps TRBD2 as D (5 bases). This CDR3 has 11 amino acids. Germline CDR1 reads MGHRA; CDR2 reads YSYEKL. With 4 bases removed from V and 13 bases from J, the gap between germline ends came to 14 bases. CDR3 DNA sequence: TGCGCCAGCAGCCTAGATACCTCGGGATACTTC. It yields the protein CASSLDTSGYF.

V gene TRBV5-1 combines with J gene TRBJ1-1; TRBD1 is a possible D gene (5 bases). Trimming stripped 4 bases from V and 4 bases from J, with 14 bases between. The CDR3 consists of 14 residues. Germline V lookup: CDR1 SGHRS, CDR2 YFSETQ. The CDR3 DNA reads as TGCGCCAGCAGCCGGGACGGGGGGAGCACTGAAGCTTTCTTT. Translating gives CASSRDGGSTEAFF. Full variable domain (remainder filled in from reference TRBV5-1 and TRBJ1-1): KAGVTQTPRYLIKTRGQQVTLSCSPISGHRSVSWYQQTPGQGLQFLFEYFSETQRNKGNFPGRFSGRQFSNSRSEMNVSTLELGDSALYLCASSRDGGSTEAFFGQGTRLTVV.

The rearrangement joins TRBV14 to TRBJ1-5; D is possibly TRBD1 (5 bases). Germline V gene lookup returns CDR1 SGHDN and CDR2 FVKESK. The CDR3 runs 15 residues. The V and J ends lost 2 bases and 3 bases respectively, with 11 bases between them. In DNA form, the CDR3 reads TGTGCCAGCAGCCAACGGGACGTACCCAATCAGCCCCAGCATTTT. As protein: CASSQRDVPNQPQHF.

The chain employs TRBV9 and TRBJ2-7; 7 nucleotides line up with TRBD1. The germline V gene has CDR1 SGDLS and CDR2 YYNGEE. J lost 6 bases, V lost 7 bases, and 10 bases had no gene match. The CDR3 loop spans 13 amino acids. The CDR3 nucleotides read TGTGCCAGCGGACGTGGACAGGCGGGCGAGCAGTACTTC. Its translation: CASGRGQAGEQYF. Drawing the rest from reference TRBV9 and TRBJ2-7, the complete variable domain is DSGVTQTPKHLITATGQRVTLRCSPRSGDLSVYWYQQSLDQGLQFLIQYYNGEERAKGNILERFSAQQFPDLHSELNLSSLELGDSALYFCASGRGQAGEQYFGPGTRLTVT.

The chain links TRBV6-6 to TRBJ1-1; no definite D call. The V gene's germline CDR1 is MNHNY and CDR2 SVGAGI (reference sequence). Trimming left V 2 bases short and J 10 bases short, with 14 bases between. This CDR3 has 13 residues. The CDR3: CASSYEARAGAFF. Written as DNA, the CDR3 is TGTGCCAGCAGTTACGAGGCCAGAGCGGGAGCTTTCTTT.

DNA for the CDR3: TGCGCCAGCAGCCCAGGGGAGAGCTCCTATAGCAATCAGCCCCAGCATTTT. It yields the protein CASSPGESSYSNQPQHF. This chain uses TRBV5-1 with TRBJ1-5; weak D call: TRBD1 (6 bases). The germline CDR1 and CDR2 sequences are SGHRS and YFSETQ. This CDR3 comprises 17 residues. V was shortened by 4 bases and J by 0 bases, with 17 bases between the two germline ends.

The chain has TRBV13 and TRBJ2-7; 11 nucleotides line up with TRBD2. Germline V gives CDR1 PRHDT, CDR2 FYEKMQ (reference sequence). V was pared by 0 bases and J by 6 bases, with 1 base of the junction left unmatched. The CDR3 runs 14 residues. The CDR3 sequence is CASSLGGTSGEQYF. CDR3 DNA: TGTGCCAGCAGCTTAGGAGGGACTAGCGGCGAGCAGTACTTC.

The chain combines TRBV2 with TRBJ2-7; TRBD2 aligns across 8 bases. V trimming: 8 bases; J trimming: 3 bases; junction bases outside the gene matches: 9. Germline V CDR1 and CDR2: SNHLY, FYNNEI. The CDR3 is 14 amino acids. CDR3 in amino acids: CASGLGTRSYEQYF. CDR3 sequence (DNA): TGTGCCAGCGGGTTGGGGACTAGAAGCTACGAGCAGTACTTC.

The chain links TRBV4-1 to TRBJ1-2; D remains unclear. CDR3 length: 14 amino acids. Trimming removed 4 bases at V and 3 bases at J, with 12 bases between. Germline CDR1 and CDR2: MGHRA and YSYEKL. The CDR3 reads CASSLRTGDYGYTF. The CDR3 nucleotides read TGCGCCAGCAGCCTCCGGACGGGTGACTATGGCTACACCTTC.

To note about this clone: This specimen includes other DNA sequences encoding the same CDR3. The J gene is TRBJ2-7, the V gene TRBV28, with D unclear. The CDR3 runs 12 residues. The V end lost 1 base, the J end lost 7 bases, and 8 bases lay between the germline ends. Germline CDR1 reads MDHEN; CDR2 reads SYDVKM. The CDR3 DNA is TGTGCCAGCAGTTTATCCGTCCCGGAGCAGTACTTC. Protein: CASSLSVPEQYF.

V and J are TRBV27 and TRBJ1-4, with unresolved D. The V gene's germline CDR1 is MNHEY and CDR2 SMNVEV (reference sequence). CDR3 size: 14 residues. The V end lost 3 bases, the J end lost 4 bases, and 9 bases lay between the germline ends. The CDR3 spells CASSFRADNEKLFF. The CDR3 DNA reads TGTGCCAGCAGTTTTAGGGCCGATAATGAAAAACTGTTTTTT.

This sequence joins TRBV5-1 and TRBJ1-2, with TRBD1 matching 7 bases. Unmatched junction bases numbered 11, after V lost 4 bases and J lost 8 bases. From germline, CDR1 is SGHRS and CDR2 YFSETQ. The CDR3 loop spans 14 amino acids. The DNA of the CDR3 is TGCGCCAGCAGCCCGGGGGGGACAGCTCGCGGCTACACCTTC. It codes for CASSPGGTARGYTF.